This T cell receptor (beta chain) was profiled in a study of blood T cell repertoires in COVID-19. Germline CDR1 SGHRS, CDR2 YFSETQ. V dropped 5 bases and J dropped 5; count of bases not matched to a gene: 7. This CDR3 has 14 amino acids. Per the original methods: Amplified reference gene primers provided the basis for estimating nucleated cell counts. TCRdb keeps only in-frame clones here, not all; method: immunoSEQ multiplex PCR. That table is the source of V, J and clone size, and D and trimming were worked out from the DNA. The sample lists about 130,000 clones, less than 90% occurring once. Adults between roughly 18 and 89 years of age took part from more than 20 US areas. Which cohort a participant joined came from the clinical history participants gave. Among Cohort 3 donors, those recovered had two negative PCRs, clearance, or symptom resolution.

The sample was PBMCs or T cells enriched from blood (not recorded which). This receptor was taken from a woman in her fifties or sixties who had recovered from COVID-19. The chain is built from TRBV5-1 and TRBJ1-1; 9 positions match TRBD1. The CDR3 coding sequence is TGCGCCAGCAGGCAGACAGGGGGAACAACTGAAGCTTTCTTT. It yields the protein CASRQTGGTTEAFF. Using reference TRBV5-1 and TRBJ1-1 for the parts outside the CDR3, the full variable domain is KAGVTQTPRYLIKTRGQQVTLSCSPISGHRSVSWYQQTPGQGLQFLFEYFSETQRNKGNFPGRFSGRQFSNSRSEMNVSTLELGDSALYLCASRQTGGTTEAFFGQGTRLTVV.